This entry lists 8 T cell receptor beta chains sequenced from one sample in a study of graft-versus-host responses after intestinal transplantation. Their antigen targets remain unknown. Libraries were prepared by immunoSEQ multiplex PCR; TCRdb keeps only in-frame clonotypes and omits some of them. This table has about 86,000 clones, 91% appearing once. The specimen was unstimulated CD8+ T cells sorted from spleen or lymph node cells, collected before intestinal transplant. The receptors come from a human donor who received an intestinal transplant.

The chain links TRBV30 to TRBJ1-5; the match to TRBD1 covers 9 bases. Germline V gives CDR1 GTSNPN, CDR2 SVGIG (reference sequence). CDR3 length: 13 amino acids. Trimming cost V 5 bases and J 6 bases; bases outside gene matches: 5. CDR3 protein: CAWDRDRVQPQHF. The CDR3 region has the DNA TGTGCCTGGGACCGGGACAGGGTTCAGCCCCAGCATTTT.

A note on this clone: The sample has other DNA sequences that encode this CDR3 too. The J gene is TRBJ2-3, the V gene TRBV5-1, with D perhaps matching TRBD1 (6 bases). Trimming left V 2 bases short and J 6 bases short, with 10 bases between. Germline CDR1 reads SGHRS; CDR2 reads YFSETQ. This CDR3 contains 13 residues. This CDR3 reads CASSFGTPDTQYF. In DNA, the CDR3 is TGCGCCAGCAGCTTCGGGACACCGGATACGCAGTATTTT.

The chain uses TRBV2 and TRBJ1-1; D is unresolved. Between the trimmed V and J ends, which lost 8 bases and 5 bases, there was a span of 18 bases. The CDR3 loop spans 14 amino acids. Germline V lookup: CDR1 SNHLY, CDR2 FYNNEI. The CDR3: CASLDGMGGTEAFF. The DNA for the CDR3 is TGTGCCAGCCTAGACGGGATGGGAGGGACTGAAGCTTTCTTT.

The chain has TRBV5-1 and TRBJ2-3; the match to TRBD1 covers 9 bases. CDR1 is SGHRS, CDR2 YFSETQ, per germline. This CDR3 contains 14 residues. With V trimmed by 5 bases and J by 6 bases, 7 bases remained unmatched. In DNA, the CDR3 is TGCGCCAGCAGTCTTAACAGGGGGCAGGATACGCAGTATTTT. Its translation is CASSLNRGQDTQYF.

This chain uses TRBV11-2 with TRBJ2-7; 9 bases fit TRBD2. The CDR3 extends over 18 amino acids. Germline lookup yields CDR1 SGHAT and CDR2 FQNNGV. The V gene end was trimmed by 8 bases and the J gene end by 4 bases; junction bases not matched to a gene: 21. CDR3 DNA sequence: TGTGCCAGCGGTGACCTAGAGATCAGGGGACTAGCCGTGTACGAGCAGTACTTC. This translates into CASGDLEIRGLAVYEQYF.

The V call is TRBV19, the J call TRBJ2-1; D gene unclear. CDR3 length: 13 amino acids. Trimming stripped 2 bases from V and 4 bases from J, with 6 bases between. Looked up from germline, CDR1 is LNHDA and CDR2 is SQIVND (reference sequence). The CDR3 coding sequence is TGTGCCAGTAGTATACAACGGTACAATGAGCAGTTCTTC. This translates into CASSIQRYNEQFF.

This chain connects TRBV19 to TRBJ2-5; D is possibly TRBD1 (6 bases). The V gene's germline CDR1 is LNHDA and CDR2 SQIVND (reference sequence). The V and J ends lost 4 bases and 4 bases respectively, with 16 bases between them. The CDR3 is made up of 15 amino acids. This CDR3 reads CASSTTTGLAETQYF. The CDR3 DNA reads as TGTGCCAGTAGTACGACTACAGGGTTGGCAGAGACCCAGTACTTC.

This chain joins TRBV27 and TRBJ1-1; TRBD1 matches 10 bases. CDR1 and CDR2 from the germline V gene are MNHEY and SMNVEV (reference sequence). The CDR3 has 12 residues. The V gene end was trimmed by 8 bases and the J gene end by 5 bases; junction bases not matched to a gene: 2. In nucleotides, the CDR3 is TGTGCCAGCGGGACAGGGGTTACTGAAGCTTTCTTT. It encodes CASGTGVTEAFF.